The next 15 T cell receptor beta chains were all read from a single sample in a study of blood T cell repertoires in COVID-19. The table came from immunoSEQ multiplex PCR; TCRdb's copy has only in-frame clones and leaves some out. The sample consists of 150,000 to 200,000 clones, 87% of them appearing once. Material for sequencing was PBMCs or T cells enriched from blood (not recorded which). These receptors all stem from a woman in her twenties or thirties who had recovered from COVID-19.

This clone was picked up one time. The chain links TRBV7-8 to TRBJ1-6, with D unclear. V lost 1 base to trimming and J lost 9 bases, with 10 bases between them. There are 14 residues in the CDR3. Germline V lookup: CDR1 SGHVS, CDR2 FQNEAQ. This chain's CDR3 is CASSLGTVSSPLHF. The CDR3 DNA follows: TGTGCCAGCAGCTTAGGGACTGTCAGTTCACCCCTCCACTTT.

The chain uses TRBV5-1 and TRBJ2-2; D might be TRBD1 (5 bases). The CDR3 length is 16 residues. Germline assignment: CDR1 SGHRS and CDR2 YFSETQ. Trimming stripped 0 bases from V and 3 bases from J, with 12 bases between. The CDR3 region is CASSLANLGDTGELFF. The DNA of the CDR3 is TGCGCCAGCAGCTTGGCTAACCTAGGGGACACCGGGGAGCTGTTTTTT.

This clone was detected a few times. V usage is TRBV10-3 and J usage is TRBJ1-2; D is unclear. Germline lookup yields CDR1 ENHRY and CDR2 SYGVKD. The CDR3 length is 14 residues. The V end lost 1 base, the J end lost 0 bases, and 6 bases lay between the germline ends. CDR3 nucleotide sequence: TGTGCCATCAGTGAGTTCCCAGCTAACTATGGCTACACCTTC. Encoded protein: CAISEFPANYGYTF.

The chain has TRBV7-8 and TRBJ1-2; a weak D match, TRBD1 (6 bases). The CDR3 spans 15 residues. Germline CDR1 reads SGHVS; CDR2 reads FQNEAQ. V lost 1 base and J lost 8, with 17 bases in between. The CDR3 is CASSLVTGGTRGYTF. DNA of the CDR3: TGTGCCAGCAGCTTAGTGACAGGTGGGACGAGGGGCTACACCTTC. The variable domain in full, completed from reference TRBV7-8 and TRBJ1-2, reads GAGVSQSPRYKVAKRGQDVALRCDPISGHVSLFWYQQALGQGPEFLTYFQNEAQLDKSGLPSDRFFAERPEGSVSTLKIQRTQQEDSAVYLCASSLVTGGTRGYTFGSGTRLTVV.

V is TRBV19 and J is TRBJ1-1; TRBD1 aligns across 7 bases. V lost 6 bases, J lost 2 bases, and 9 bases stayed unmatched. The CDR3 is 15 amino acids. Germline CDR1 and CDR2: LNHDA and SQIVND (reference sequence). The CDR3 sequence is CASSPSGQINTEAFF. CDR3 bases: TGTGCCAGTAGCCCGTCGGGACAGATTAACACTGAAGCTTTCTTT.

This chain uses TRBV5-6 with TRBJ1-4; 7 bases fit TRBD1. Trimming took 4 bases from V and 7 from J; bases not matched to a gene: 1. The germline V gene has CDR1 SGHDT and CDR2 YYEEEE. This CDR3 comprises 12 residues. The CDR3 DNA reads TGTGCCAGCAGCCACAGGGGTGAAAAACTGTTTTTT. Amino acids: CASSHRGEKLFF.

The V call is TRBV27, the J call TRBJ1-5; 8 bases map to TRBD1. J gave up 5 bases and V 6 bases, and 6 bases lay outside the gene matches. The CDR3 has 14 residues. Germline CDR1 reads MNHEY; CDR2 reads SMNVEV (reference sequence). CDR3 sequence (DNA): TGTGCCAGCAGCCTCAGGGGGCGAGATCAGCCCCAGCATTTT. It yields the protein CASSLRGRDQPQHF.

J is TRBJ1-6 and V is TRBV29-1; TRBD1 aligns across 8 bases. The V gene end was trimmed by 7 bases and the J gene end by 10 bases; junction bases not matched to a gene: 9. The CDR3 contains 13 residues. Per the germline V gene, CDR1 is SQVTM and CDR2 is ANQGSEA. CDR3 sequence: CSASDRDGSPLHF. The CDR3 coding sequence is TGCAGCGCTTCGGACAGGGATGGGTCACCCCTCCACTTT.

The rearrangement joins TRBV5-8 to TRBJ1-6; D perhaps matches TRBD1 (5 bases). Germline CDR1 reads SGHTS; CDR2 reads YDEGEE. The CDR3 runs 16 residues. V was pared by 3 bases and J by 4 bases, with 14 bases between. CDR3 amino acids: CASSSGRGRYNSPLHF. Here the CDR3 DNA reads TGTGCCAGCAGCTCCGGGCGGGGCCGTTATAATTCACCCCTCCACTTT.

The chain joins TRBV5-1 to TRBJ2-5; 11 bases agree with TRBD2. V lost 9 bases and J lost 0; bases outside the gene matches: 4. The CDR3 contains 14 residues. Germline lookup yields CDR1 SGHRS and CDR2 YFSETQ. The CDR3 loop reads CATSTSGNQETQYF. The DNA of the CDR3 is TGCGCCACCTCGACTAGCGGGAACCAAGAGACCCAGTACTTC.

This clone has more than one count but fewer than ten. V is TRBV7-2 and J is TRBJ1-1, with D possibly being TRBD1 (5 bases). Germline-derived CDR1 and CDR2 are SGHTA and FQGNSA. Trimming took off 1 base at V and 2 bases at J, with 11 bases between the two ends. The CDR3 sequence is 15 residues long. The CDR3, as DNA: TGTGCCAGCAGCTTAGGCCCGACAGTTAACACTGAAGCTTTCTTT. It encodes CASSLGPTVNTEAFF.

This clone was seen more than once but under ten times. J is TRBJ2-7 and V is TRBV19, with 11 nucleotides matching TRBD1. V shed 6 bases and J 3 bases; nucleotides not matched to a gene: 4. CDR1 is LNHDA, CDR2 SQIVND, per germline (reference sequence). This CDR3 is built from 14 residues. In DNA form, the CDR3 reads TGTGCCAGTAGATTGGGACAGGGGGTCTACGAGCAGTACTTC. Its protein product is CASRLGQGVYEQYF.

The chain is built from TRBV27 and TRBJ2-3; possibly TRBD1 for D (7 bases). V was clipped by 5 bases and J by 2 bases, with 14 bases between them. CDR1 and CDR2 from the germline V gene are MNHEY and SMNVEV (reference sequence). CDR3 length: 15 residues. The CDR3 region is CASSLRQGLTDTQYF. The CDR3 DNA is TGTGCCAGCAGTCTACGACAGGGACTCACAGATACGCAGTATTTT.

V is TRBV4-3 and J is TRBJ2-2; D remains unclear. The CDR3 runs 16 residues. Trimming removed 1 base at V and 6 bases at J, with 15 bases between. The V gene's germline CDR1 is LGHNA and CDR2 YSLEER. The CDR3 nucleotides read TGCGCCAGCAGCCAAGGGTCCAGCGTTAACGCCGGGGAGCTGTTTTTT. It codes for CASSQGSSVNAGELFF.

This clone was detected only once. The chain uses TRBV29-1 and TRBJ1-2; a possible D gene is TRBD1 (6 bases). This CDR3 has 13 residues. The V end lost 2 bases, the J end lost 7 bases, and 14 bases lay between the germline ends. Germline CDR1 reads SQVTM; CDR2 reads ANQGSEA. CDR3 amino acids: CSVERDRSSGYTF. CDR3 nucleotide sequence: TGCAGCGTTGAAAGAGACAGGTCTAGTGGCTACACCTTC.